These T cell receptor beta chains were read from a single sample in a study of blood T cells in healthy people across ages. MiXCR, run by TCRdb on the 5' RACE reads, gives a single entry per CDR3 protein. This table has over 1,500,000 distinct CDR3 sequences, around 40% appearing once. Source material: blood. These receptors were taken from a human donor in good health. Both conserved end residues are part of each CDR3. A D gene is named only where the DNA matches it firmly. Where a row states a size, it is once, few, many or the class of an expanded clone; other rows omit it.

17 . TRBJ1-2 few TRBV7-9 CASSGITASGYNYGYTF TGTGCCAGCAGCGGTATAACTGCCTCAGGGTATAACTATGGCTACACCTTC
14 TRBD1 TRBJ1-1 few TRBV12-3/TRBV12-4 CASSYRDRVPEAFF TGTGCCAGCAGTTACCGGGACAGGGTCCCTGAAGCTTTCTTT
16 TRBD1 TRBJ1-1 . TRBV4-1 CTSSYKGQGMNTEAFF TGCACCAGCAGTTACAAGGGACAGGGTATGAACACTGAAGCTTTCTTT
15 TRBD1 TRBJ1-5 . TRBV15 CATSRGQGLNQPQHF TGTGCCACCAGCAGAGGACAGGGGTTGAATCAGCCCCAGCATTTT
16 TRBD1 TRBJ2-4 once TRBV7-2 CVSSIQTGITKNIQYF TGTGTCAGCAGCATACAGACAGGGATAACCAAAAACATTCAGTACTTC
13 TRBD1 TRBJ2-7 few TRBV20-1 CSASLPGGNEQYF TGCAGTGCTAGTTTACCAGGGGGAAACGAGCAGTACTTC
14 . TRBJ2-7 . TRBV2 CASSDPGRRHEQYF TGTGCCAGCAGTGACCCGGGACGGAGGCACGAGCAGTACTTC
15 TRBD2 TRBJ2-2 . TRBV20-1 CSASGLREVSGELFF TGCAGTGCTAGTGGTTTGCGGGAGGTCTCCGGGGAGCTGTTTTTT
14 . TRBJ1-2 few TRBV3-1 CASSQDFGWAGYTF TGTGCCAGCAGCCAAGATTTTGGGTGGGCTGGCTACACCTTC
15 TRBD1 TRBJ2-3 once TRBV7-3 CASSDDRGYTDTQYF TGTGCCAGCAGCGACGACAGGGGGTACACAGATACGCAGTATTTT
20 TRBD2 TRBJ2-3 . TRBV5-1 CASSSRGLAGPYPSTDTQYF TGCGCCAGCAGCTCAAGGGGCCTAGCGGGGCCTTACCCTAGCACAGATACGCAGTATTTT
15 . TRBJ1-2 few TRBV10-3 CAISEIGGTAYGYTF TGTGCCATCAGTGAGATTGGGGGAACAGCCTATGGCTACACCTTC
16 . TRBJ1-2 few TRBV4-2 CASSQDGDGEPYGYTF TGTGCCAGCAGCCAAGATGGGGACGGAGAGCCCTATGGCTACACCTTC
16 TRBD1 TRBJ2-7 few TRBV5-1 CASRWGSGDSSYEQYF TGCGCCAGCAGATGGGGGTCTGGGGACAGTTCCTACGAGCAGTACTTC
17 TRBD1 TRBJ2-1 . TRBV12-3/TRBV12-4 CASRPGQGVGSYNEQFF TGTGCCAGCCGGCCGGGACAGGGTGTCGGCTCCTACAATGAGCAGTTCTTC
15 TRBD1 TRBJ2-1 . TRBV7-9 CASSFSTGSFSEQFF TGTGCCAGCAGCTTTTCGACAGGGAGCTTTTCGGAGCAGTTCTTC
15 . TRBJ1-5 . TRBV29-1 CSVDEDYQSNQPQHF TGCAGCGTTGATGAGGATTATCAGAGCAATCAGCCCCAGCATTTT
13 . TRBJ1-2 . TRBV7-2 CASSVRVDGSYTF TGTGCCAGCAGCGTAAGGGTAGATGGGAGCTACACCTTC
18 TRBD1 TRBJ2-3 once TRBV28 CASSLAWRRTGYSDTQYF TGTGCCAGCAGTTTAGCTTGGAGGAGGACAGGGTATTCAGATACGCAGTATTTT
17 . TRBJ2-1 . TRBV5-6 CASSLGLVGRPGNEQFF TGTGCCAGCAGCTTGGGCCTAGTGGGGCGACCGGGCAATGAGCAGTTCTTC
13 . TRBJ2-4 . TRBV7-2 CASSPEWASEQYF TGTGCCAGCAGCCCCGAATGGGCGAGTGAGCAGTACTTC
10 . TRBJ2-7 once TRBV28 CASRSGEQYF TGTGCCAGCCGATCGGGCGAGCAGTACTTC
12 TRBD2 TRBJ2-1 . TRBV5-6 CASSSVAGEQFF TGTGCCAGCAGCTCAGTAGCGGGGGAGCAGTTCTTC
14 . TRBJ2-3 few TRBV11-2 CASSSIRGPDTQYF TGTGCCAGCAGCTCGATCCGGGGTCCAGATACGCAGTATTTT
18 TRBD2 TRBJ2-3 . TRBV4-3 CASSLDSSGGPFPIPQYF TGCGCCAGCAGCCTCGATTCTAGCGGGGGGCCTTTTCCCATTCCGCAGTATTTT
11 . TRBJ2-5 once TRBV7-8 CASSYLGAQYF TGTGCCAGCAGCTACTTGGGGGCCCAGTACTTC
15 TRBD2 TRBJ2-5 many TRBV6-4 CASSAIAGSEETQYF TGTGCCAGCAGTGCAATAGCGGGGAGTGAAGAGACCCAGTACTTC
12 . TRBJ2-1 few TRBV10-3 CAIEDGDNEQFF TGTGCCATCGAGGACGGAGACAATGAGCAGTTCTTC
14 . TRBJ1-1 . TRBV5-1 CASTAGVSGTEAFF TGCGCCAGTACCGCAGGGGTCAGTGGAACTGAAGCTTTCTTT
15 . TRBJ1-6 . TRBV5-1 CASSLDVGNNSPLHF TGCGCCAGCAGCTTGGACGTCGGGAATAATTCACCCCTCCACTTT
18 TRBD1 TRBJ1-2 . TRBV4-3 CASSQEGDCYRGSYGYTF TGCGCCAGCAGCCAAGAGGGGGATTGTTACAGGGGATCCTATGGCTACACCTTC
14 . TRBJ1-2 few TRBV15 CATSRGNSNYGYTF TGTGCCACCAGCAGGGGCAATTCCAACTATGGCTACACCTTC
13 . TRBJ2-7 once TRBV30 CVWSRDSGYEQYF TGTGTCTGGAGTAGAGACAGTGGATACGAGCAGTACTTC
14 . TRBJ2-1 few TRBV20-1 CSARSPVSYNEQFF TGCAGTGCTAGGAGCCCAGTTTCCTACAATGAGCAGTTCTTC
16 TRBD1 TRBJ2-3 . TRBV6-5 CASLSRQGLSTDTQYF TGTGCCAGCCTGTCCAGACAGGGTTTGAGCACAGATACGCAGTATTTT
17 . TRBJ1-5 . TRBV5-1 CASLRDDPSTGNQPQHF TGCGCCAGCCTACGGGACGACCCCTCAACGGGTAATCAGCCCCAGCATTTT
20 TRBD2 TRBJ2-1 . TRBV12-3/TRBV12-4 CASSLALLAAGTRYGNEQFF TGTGCCAGCAGTTTAGCCCTACTAGCGGCAGGTACCCGATACGGCAATGAGCAGTTCTTC
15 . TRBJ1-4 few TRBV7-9 CASSLDRQPNEKLFF TGTGCCAGCAGCTTGGATCGGCAGCCTAATGAAAAACTGTTTTTT
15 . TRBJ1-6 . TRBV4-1 CASSQGSGGDSPLHF TGCGCCAGCAGCCAAGGCTCAGGAGGTGATTCACCCCTCCACTTT
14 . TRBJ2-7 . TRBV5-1 CASSLTGRGDEQYF TGCGCCAGCAGCCTCACGGGTCGCGGCGACGAGCAGTACTTC
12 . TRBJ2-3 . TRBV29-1 CSVSMSTDTQYF TGCAGCGTTAGTATGAGCACAGATACGCAGTATTTT
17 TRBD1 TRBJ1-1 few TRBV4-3 CASSLYLIGTDNTEAFF TGCGCCAGCAGCCTATACTTGATAGGGACAGACAACACTGAAGCTTTCTTT